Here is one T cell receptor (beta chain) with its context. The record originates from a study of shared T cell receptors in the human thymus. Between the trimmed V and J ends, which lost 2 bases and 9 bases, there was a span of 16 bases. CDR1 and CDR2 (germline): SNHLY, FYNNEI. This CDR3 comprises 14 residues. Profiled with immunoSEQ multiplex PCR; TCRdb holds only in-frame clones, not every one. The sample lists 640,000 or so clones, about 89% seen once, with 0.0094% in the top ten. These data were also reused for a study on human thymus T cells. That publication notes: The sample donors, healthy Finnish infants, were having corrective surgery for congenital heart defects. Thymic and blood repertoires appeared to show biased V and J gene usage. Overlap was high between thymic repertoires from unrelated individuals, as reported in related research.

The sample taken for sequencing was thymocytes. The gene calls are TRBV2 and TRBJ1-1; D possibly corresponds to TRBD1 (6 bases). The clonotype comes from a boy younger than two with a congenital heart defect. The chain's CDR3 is CASSECGQWMKAFF. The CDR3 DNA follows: TGTGCCAGCAGTGAATGTGGACAGTGGATGAAAGCTTTCTTT.